This T cell receptor (beta chain) came from a study of Graves' ophthalmopathy and Graves' hyperthyroidism. Study at large: The authors collected peripheral blood at initial diagnosis, before any treatment.

As concerns this clonotype: What it binds is not known.

Study-wide findings and caveats: Most expanded clonotypes from thyroid (those above 0.001 frequency) were also found in blood. In predicting ophthalmopathy progression, the model reached about 71% sensitivity and 72.22% specificity. Ophthalmopathy was separated from stable hyperthyroidism by a 13-signature model with 85% to 90% sensitivity and 75% to 83% specificity.

Trimming stripped 3 bases from V and 2 bases from J, with 5 bases between. The CDR3 runs 12 residues. TCR beta CDR3 amplification used RNA transcripts. The authors performed first-round RT-PCR with HTBI primers and then a second-round multiplex PCR. Using its own MiXCR run on the multiplex PCR reads, TCRdb lists one record per CDR3 protein. The sample includes 200,000 to 250,000 distinct CDR3 sequences, around 42% of them seen just once. Sequenced: peripheral blood. This chain connects TRBV12-3 or TRBV12-4 to TRBJ2-7; D unresolved. The sequence was collected from an adult man with Graves' ophthalmopathy. CDR3: CASSFRAYEQYF. CDR3 coding DNA: TGTGCCAGCAGTTTTCGGGCCTACGAGCAGTACTTC.